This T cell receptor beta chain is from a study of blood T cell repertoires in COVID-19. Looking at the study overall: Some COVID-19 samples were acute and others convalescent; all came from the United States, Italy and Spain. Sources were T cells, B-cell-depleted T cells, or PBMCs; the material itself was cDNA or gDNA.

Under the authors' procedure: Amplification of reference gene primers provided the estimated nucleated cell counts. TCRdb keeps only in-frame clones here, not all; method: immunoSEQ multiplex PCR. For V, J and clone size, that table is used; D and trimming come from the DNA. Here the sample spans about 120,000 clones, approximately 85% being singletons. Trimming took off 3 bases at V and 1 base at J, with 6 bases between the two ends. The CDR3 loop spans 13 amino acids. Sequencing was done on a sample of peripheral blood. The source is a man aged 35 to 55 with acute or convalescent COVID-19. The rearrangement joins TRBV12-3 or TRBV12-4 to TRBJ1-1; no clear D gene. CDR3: CASSFSGNTEAFF. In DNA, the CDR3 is TGTGCCAGCAGTTTCAGTGGGAACACTGAAGCTTTCTTT.